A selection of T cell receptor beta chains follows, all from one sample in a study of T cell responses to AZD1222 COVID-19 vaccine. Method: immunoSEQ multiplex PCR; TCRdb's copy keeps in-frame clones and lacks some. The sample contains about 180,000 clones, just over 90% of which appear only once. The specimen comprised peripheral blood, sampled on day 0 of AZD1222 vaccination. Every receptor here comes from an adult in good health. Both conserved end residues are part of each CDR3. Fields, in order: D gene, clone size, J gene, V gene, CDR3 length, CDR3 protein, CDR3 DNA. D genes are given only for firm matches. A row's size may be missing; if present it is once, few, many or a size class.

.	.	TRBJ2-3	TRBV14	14	CASSLSELTDTQYF	TGTGCCAGCAGCCTTAGCGAGCTCACAGATACGCAGTATTTT
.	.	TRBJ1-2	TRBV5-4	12	CASSLQGRRYTF	TGTGCCAGCAGCCTGCAGGGCCGCCGCTACACCTTC
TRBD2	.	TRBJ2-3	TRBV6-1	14	CASSELAGADTQYF	TGTGCCAGCAGTGAACTAGCGGGAGCAGATACGCAGTATTTT
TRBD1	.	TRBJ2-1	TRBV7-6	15	CASSRRWDRGNEQFF	TGTGCCAGCAGCCGCCGATGGGACAGGGGCAATGAGCAGTTCTTC
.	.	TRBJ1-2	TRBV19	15	CASSTGGLGDYGYTF	TGTGCCAGTAGTACTGGGGGGCTCGGCGACTATGGCTACACCTTC
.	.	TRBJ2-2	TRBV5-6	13	CASSLERTGELFF	TGTGCCAGCAGCTTGGAGCGTACCGGGGAGCTGTTTTTT
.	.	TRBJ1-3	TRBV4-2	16	CASSIDDSRSGNTIYF	TGTGCCAGCAGCATTGACGACTCACGCTCTGGAAACACCATATATTTT
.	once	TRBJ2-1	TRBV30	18	CAWSGSRTRWGGHNEQFF	TGTGCCTGGAGTGGATCCCGCACCAGGTGGGGGGGGCACAATGAGCAGTTCTTC
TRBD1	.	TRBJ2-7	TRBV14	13	CASSLTGGGEQYF	TGTGCCAGCAGCTTGACAGGGGGCGGCGAGCAGTACTTC
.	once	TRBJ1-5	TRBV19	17	CASSIGAGMAFNQPQHF	TGTGCCAGTAGTATTGGGGCGGGGATGGCCTTCAATCAGCCCCAGCATTTT
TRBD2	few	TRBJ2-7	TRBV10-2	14	CASSVLAGAYEQYF	TGCGCCAGCAGTGTACTAGCGGGAGCCTACGAGCAGTACTTC
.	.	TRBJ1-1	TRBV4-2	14	CASSQETGNTEAFF	TGTGCCAGCAGCCAAGAGACAGGGAACACTGAAGCTTTCTTT
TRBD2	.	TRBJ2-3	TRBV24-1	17	CATSDSNSGRMTDTQYF	TGTGCCACCAGTGATTCTAATAGCGGGAGAATGACAGATACGCAGTATTTT
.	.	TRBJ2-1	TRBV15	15	CATSSRDRGRNEQFF	TGTGCCACCAGCTCACGGGACCGCGGTAGGAATGAGCAGTTCTTC
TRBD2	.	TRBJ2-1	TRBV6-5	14	CASRLATTYNEQFF	TGTGCCAGCCGACTAGCGACCACCTACAATGAGCAGTTCTTC
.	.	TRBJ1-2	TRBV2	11	CASTENYGYTF	TGTGCCAGCACGGAGAACTATGGCTACACCTTC
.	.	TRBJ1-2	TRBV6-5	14	CASRTALPNYGYTF	TGTGCCAGCAGAACAGCGCTACCTAACTATGGCTACACCTTC
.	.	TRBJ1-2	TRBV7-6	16	CASSPTVGVANYGYTF	TGTGCCAGCAGCCCCACCGTCGGGGTCGCTAACTATGGCTACACCTTC
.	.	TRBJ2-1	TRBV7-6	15	CASSLAQGPLNEQFF	TGTGCCAGCAGCTTAGCGCAGGGGCCTTTGAATGAGCAGTTCTTC
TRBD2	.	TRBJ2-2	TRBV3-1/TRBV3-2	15	CASRGTSGITGELFF	TGTGCCAGCAGAGGGACTAGCGGAATCACCGGGGAGCTGTTTTTT
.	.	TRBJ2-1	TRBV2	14	CASMWSASYNEQFF	TGTGCCAGCATGTGGAGCGCCTCCTACAATGAGCAGTTCTTC
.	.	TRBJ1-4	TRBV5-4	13	CATRNRSNEKLFF	TGTGCCACCAGAAATAGAAGTAATGAAAAACTGTTTTTT
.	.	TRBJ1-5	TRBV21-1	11	CASGIWQPQHF	TGTGCCAGCGGGATTTGGCAGCCCCAGCATTTT
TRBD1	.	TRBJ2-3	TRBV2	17	CASSATGTGVGTDTQYF	TGTGCCAGCAGTGCCACCGGGACAGGGGTCGGAACAGATACGCAGTATTTT
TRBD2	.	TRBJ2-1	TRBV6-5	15	CASRALAGGGSEQFF	TGTGCCAGCAGGGCCCTAGCGGGAGGGGGGTCTGAGCAGTTCTTC
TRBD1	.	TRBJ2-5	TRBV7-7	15	CASSPGTGQLETQYF	TGTGCCAGCAGCCCGGGGACAGGGCAACTGGAGACCCAGTACTTC
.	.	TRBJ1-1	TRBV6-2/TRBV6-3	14	CASSYGQLNTEAFF	TGTGCCAGCAGTTACGGACAGCTGAACACTGAAGCTTTCTTT
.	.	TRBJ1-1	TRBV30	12	CAWGEGWTEAFF	TGTGCCTGGGGAGAGGGGTGGACTGAAGCTTTCTTT
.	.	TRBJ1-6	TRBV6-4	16	CASSAGTGLDNSPLHF	TGTGCCAGCAGTGCTGGGACCGGCCTCGATAATTCACCCCTCCACTTT
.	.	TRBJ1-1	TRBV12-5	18	CASGFPRGPPPLDTEAFF	TGTGCTAGTGGTTTCCCCCGGGGACCCCCGCCACTGGACACTGAAGCTTTCTTT
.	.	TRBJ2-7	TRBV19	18	CASSVSPLYRMPSHEQYF	TGTGCCAGTAGCGTTTCTCCACTATACAGGATGCCCTCCCACGAGCAGTACTTC
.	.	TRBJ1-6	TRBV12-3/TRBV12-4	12	CASRPRDSPLHF	TGTGCCAGCAGACCCAGGGACTCACCCCTCCACTTT
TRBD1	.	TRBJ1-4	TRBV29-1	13	CSVAPRGGEKLFF	TGCAGCGTTGCCCCCAGGGGGGGTGAAAAACTGTTTTTT
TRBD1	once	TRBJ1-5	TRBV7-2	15	CASRPTGLGNQPQHF	TGTGCCAGCAGGCCGACAGGGCTCGGCAATCAGCCCCAGCATTTT
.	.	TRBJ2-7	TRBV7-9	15	CASSLAGTYSYEQYF	TGTGCCAGCAGCTTAGCCGGGACGTATTCCTACGAGCAGTACTTC
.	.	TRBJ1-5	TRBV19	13	CASSEGVSQPQHF	TGTGCCAGTAGTGAAGGGGTTTCTCAGCCCCAGCATTTT
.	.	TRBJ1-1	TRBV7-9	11	CASSPPGEAFF	TGTGCCAGCAGCCCCCCGGGTGAAGCTTTCTTT
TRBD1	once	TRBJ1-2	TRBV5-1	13	CASSLAGTDGYTF	TGCGCCAGCAGCCTTGCCGGGACAGATGGCTACACCTTC